This record concerns one T cell receptor beta chain sequence. The sample is drawn from a study of blood T cell repertoires in COVID-19. At the level of the study: PBMCs, B-cell-depleted T cells, or T cells provided the cDNA or gDNA that made up the material.

Followed longitudinally, the Seattle patients had been enrolled during active infection. J gave up 2 bases and V 3 bases, and 7 bases lay outside the gene matches. The germline V gene has CDR1 SGHVS and CDR2 FNYEAQ. This CDR3 is built from 16 residues. Original analysis: Cell counts per sample came from amplifying reference gene primers. The data were produced by immunoSEQ multiplex PCR, yet TCRdb's version contains in-frame clones alone and is incomplete. V and J calls and clone size come straight from that table; D and trimming were deduced from the DNA. In the table there are 250,000 to 350,000 clones, approximately 92% of which are singletons.

The sequenced sample was peripheral blood. The V gene is TRBV7-6, the J gene TRBJ1-5, with 7 bases fitting TRBD1. The sequence was collected from a woman in her twenties or thirties with COVID-19, enrolled during active disease. CDR3 sequence: CASSLRGGGGNQPQHF. CDR3 DNA sequence: TGTGCCAGCAGCTTGCGAGGGGGCGGTGGCAATCAGCCCCAGCATTTT.